This paragraph covers one T cell receptor (beta chain) sequence. The antigen this receptor binds is unknown. There are no base qualities to consult, and no much larger clone falls within one base. The data stem from a study of identical twins (dated by TCRdb to the mid-2010s). Some background on the complete study: The study deep-sequenced TCR alpha and beta repertoires from monozygotic twins, unrelated adults of various ages and cord blood to test whether fetal clonotypes persist. Replicate twin experiments were performed at different times using different library preparation protocols to rule out contamination. What the research found in general, with its limitations: Because the same donors could not be followed over many years, conclusions were based on cross-sectional statistical analysis. Fewer insertions were carried by abundant cord blood beta clonotypes, a similar but weaker trend appeared in young adult naive repertoires, and no such trend appeared in memory repertoires. Out-of-frame TCR alpha sequences shared between twins showed an excess of low generation-probability sequences compared with coincidental sharing between unrelated individuals. Invariant T cells such as MAIT and iNKT could partly confound zero-insertion analyses, though diverse VJ usage argued against this for most clonotypes. In monozygotic twins, recombination models systematically underestimated out-of-frame TCR alpha sharing, but the models matched the sharing seen between unrelated individuals. Excess twin sharing in beta out-of-frame sequences was weaker because fewer shared sequences lowered the signal-to-noise ratio.

Receptor amplification or capture employed 5' RACE. TCRdb records Illumina HiSeq 2000 as the sequencer. A universal primer binding site was introduced by template switching, and a unique molecular identifier was present in the final cDNA, enabling accurate counting of TCR cDNA molecules. First-strand cDNA for TCR alpha and beta chains was synthesized from specific primers in the conserved constant-segment region. To control for contamination, each cDNA library was double barcoded with a SMART-Mk sample barcode plus Illumina barcodes. TruSeq adapter sequences along with Illumina sample barcodes were introduced in two successive PCR steps. TCR alpha and beta cDNA libraries were sequenced on the Illumina HiSeq platform with custom primers. As for the original processing: MiGEC was used to process raw reads and extract unique molecular identifiers, and MiXCR was used to find CDR3 positions. For each individual, recombination models were inferred using an EM algorithm with the repgenHMM and IGoR tools. The analysis of shared clonotypes was done with the tcR package in R, with sharing normalized by the product of cloneset sizes. To study raw recombination free of thymic and clonal selection effects, out-of-frame nonproductive sequences were analyzed. TCRdb applied fastp at Q25 and MiXCR to the public reads, then kept only in-frame beta chains. Every CDR3 protein is listed once, alongside the most common genes and DNA of its rows. TCRdb assigned the V and J calls; the authors' analysis was not used. Counted in this sample were approximately 410,000 distinct CDR3 sequences; less than 20% of them appeared once. The ten largest clones take up around 12% of the sample.

CDR1 and CDR2, looked up from the germline V gene (reference sequence), are SEHNR and FQNEAQ. The CDR3 starts with the cysteine, ends with the phenylalanine, and has 15 residues. CDR3 DNA is the only sequence kept; it has 45 bases, read in frame from the first base. The junction shows trimming of 3 bases on V and 0 bases on J, plus 6 bases between the germline ends. Every donor in the study was a healthy Caucasian. The study also sequenced three unrelated non-twin adults: a male aged 18 to 29, a male aged 50 to 60 and a female aged 50 to 60. Using Miltenyi CD45RO+ enrichment and human naive T-cell isolation kits, memory (CD45RO+) and naive T cells were isolated from PBMC.

This clonotype was obtained from a man aged 50-60 years in good health. The chain links TRBV7-9 with TRBJ1-6; no D gene call is confident. The material sequenced was naive T cells sorted from blood. The cell subset or site label on this specimen signifies: cells isolated with a human naive T-cell isolation kit. The sequenced DNA is TGTGCCAGCAGCTTCAGTGGCTCCTATAATTCACCCCTCCACTTT. Its protein is CASSFSGSYNSPLHF.